The 5 T cell receptor beta chains presented below share a single source sample, sequenced in a study of radiotherapy plus CTLA-4 blockade in lung cancer. The table came from immunoSEQ multiplex PCR; TCRdb's copy has only in-frame clones and leaves some out. This repertoire shows 100,000 or so clones, 82% found once; its top ten account for roughly 24%. Specimen: peripheral blood, collected from a patient treated with radiotherapy plus ipilimumab. The source of these receptors is a human donor with non-small cell lung cancer that progressed on radiotherapy plus ipilimumab.

This sequence joins TRBV27 and TRBJ1-4, with D possibly being TRBD1 (6 bases). V shed 10 bases and J shed 4 bases, with 19 bases lying between them. The CDR3 length is 15 residues. Germline V gene lookup returns CDR1 MNHEY and CDR2 SMNVEV (reference sequence). The CDR3 reads CANRDPDRNNEKLFF. In nucleotides, the CDR3 is TGTGCCAACAGGGATCCCGACAGGAATAATGAAAAACTGTTTTTT.

The gene calls are TRBV29-1 and TRBJ2-1, with TRBD1 matching over 7 bases. CDR1 and CDR2 from the germline V gene are SQVTM and ANQGSEA. Unmatched junction bases numbered 8, after V lost 3 bases and J lost 6 bases. CDR3 length: 14 residues. This CDR3 reads CSVDPLTGFNEQFF. In DNA form, the CDR3 reads TGCAGCGTTGACCCCCTGACAGGGTTCAATGAGCAGTTCTTC.

The chain employs TRBV4-1 and TRBJ1-5; a weak D match, TRBD1 (5 bases). Per the germline V gene, CDR1 is MGHRA and CDR2 is YSYEKL. The CDR3 length is 13 residues. Trimming shortened V by 1 base and J by 7 bases, and 8 bases separated the two germline ends. CDR3 sequence reads: CASSQGGGQPQHF. CDR3 in DNA: TGCGCCAGCAGCCAAGGGGGGGGGCAGCCCCAGCATTTT.

The chain is built from TRBV11-2 and TRBJ1-1; no definite D call. There are 13 residues in the CDR3. CDR1 is SGHAT and CDR2 is FQNNGV in the germline V gene. V was trimmed by 3 bases and J by 7 bases, leaving 12 bases between them. The CDR3 DNA sequence: TGTGCCAGCAGCTTGGACCTAACGCGTGAAGCTTTCTTT. This translates into CASSLDLTREAFF. Combining the CDR3 with reference TRBV11-2 and TRBJ1-1 gives the whole variable domain EAGVAQSPRYKIIEKRQSVAFWCNPISGHATLYWYQQILGQGPKLLIQFQNNGVVDDSQLPKDRFSAERLKGVDSTLKIQPAKLEDSAVYLCASSLDLTREAFFGQGTRLTVV.

This clone was recorded once. V and J are TRBV6-5 and TRBJ1-5; D uncertain. Germline CDR1 reads MNHEY; CDR2 reads SVGAGI. Trimming removed 6 bases from V and 0 bases from J, with 6 bases in between. The CDR3 runs to 13 residues. The CDR3 loop is CASSTNSNQPQHF. CDR3 nucleotides: TGTGCCAGCAGCACCAATAGCAATCAGCCCCAGCATTTT.